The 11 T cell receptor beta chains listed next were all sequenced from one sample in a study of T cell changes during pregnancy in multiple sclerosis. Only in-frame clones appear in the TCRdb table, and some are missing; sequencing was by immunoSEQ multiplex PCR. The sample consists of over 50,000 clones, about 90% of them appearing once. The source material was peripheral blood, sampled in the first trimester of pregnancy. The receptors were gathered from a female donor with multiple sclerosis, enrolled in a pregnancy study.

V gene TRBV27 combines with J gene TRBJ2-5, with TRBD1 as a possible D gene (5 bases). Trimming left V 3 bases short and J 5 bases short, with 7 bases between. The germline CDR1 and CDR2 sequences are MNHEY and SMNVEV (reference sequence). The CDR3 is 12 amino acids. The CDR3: CASSFPGETQYF. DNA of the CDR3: TGTGCCAGCAGTTTCCCAGGGGAGACCCAGTACTTC.

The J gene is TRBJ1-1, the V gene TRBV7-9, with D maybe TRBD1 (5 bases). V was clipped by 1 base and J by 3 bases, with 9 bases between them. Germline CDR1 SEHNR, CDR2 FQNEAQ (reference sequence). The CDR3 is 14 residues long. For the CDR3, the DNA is TGTGCCAGCAGCTTAGGGACATGGGACACTGAAGCTTTCTTT. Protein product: CASSLGTWDTEAFF.

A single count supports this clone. Here the CDR3 reads CASSLTGAGAASGTEAFF. The CDR3 coding sequence is TGCGCCAGCAGCCTCACCGGGGCGGGAGCGGCGTCGGGCACTGAAGCTTTCTTT. V is TRBV4-3 and J is TRBJ1-1; possibly TRBD1 for D (5 bases). This CDR3 contains 18 residues. The germline V gene encodes CDR1 LGHNA and CDR2 YSLEER. V was trimmed by 4 bases and J by 4 bases, leaving 25 bases between them.

The CDR3 DNA reads as TGTGCCAGCAGTTACCGACAGGGAGGCACTGAAGCTTTCTTT. It translates to CASSYRQGGTEAFF. The J gene is TRBJ1-1, the V gene TRBV6-5; 7 bases are shared with TRBD1. From germline, CDR1 is MNHEY and CDR2 SVGAGI. The CDR3 totals 14 residues. J lost 4 bases, V lost 2 bases, and 4 bases had no gene match.

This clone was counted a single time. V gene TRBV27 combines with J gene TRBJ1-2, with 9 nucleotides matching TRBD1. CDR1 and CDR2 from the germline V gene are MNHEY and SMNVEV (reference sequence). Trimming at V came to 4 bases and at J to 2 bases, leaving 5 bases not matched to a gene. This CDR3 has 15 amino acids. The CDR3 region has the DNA TGTGCCAGCAGTTATTCCGGGACAGGGAACTATGGCTACACCTTC. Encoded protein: CASSYSGTGNYGYTF.

The CDR3 is CASSQRLGSGPHGVDTQYF. In DNA form, the CDR3 reads TGTGCCAGCAGTCAACGACTTGGTAGCGGGCCCCACGGAGTGGATACGCAGTATTTT. The J gene is TRBJ2-3, the V gene TRBV27; TRBD2 aligns across 7 bases. Germline values: CDR1 MNHEY, CDR2 SMNVEV (reference sequence). The CDR3 runs to 19 residues. Trimming took 5 bases from V and 6 from J; bases not matched to a gene: 23.

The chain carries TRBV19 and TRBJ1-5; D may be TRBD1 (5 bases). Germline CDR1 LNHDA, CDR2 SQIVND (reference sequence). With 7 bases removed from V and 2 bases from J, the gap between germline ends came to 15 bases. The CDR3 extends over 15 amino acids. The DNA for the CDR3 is TGTGCCAGTAAAACAATTGGGGGGGGCAATCAGCCCCAGCATTTT. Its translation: CASKTIGGGNQPQHF.

This CDR3 is CASSPRGPGEQFF. The CDR3 nucleotides are TGTGCCAGCAGCCCGCGGGGACCCGGTGAGCAGTTCTTC. The V and J genes are TRBV11-2 and TRBJ2-1; weak D call: TRBD2 (6 bases). Trimming stripped 5 bases from V and 9 bases from J, with 14 bases between. This CDR3 contains 13 residues. Germline V gives CDR1 SGHAT, CDR2 FQNNGV.

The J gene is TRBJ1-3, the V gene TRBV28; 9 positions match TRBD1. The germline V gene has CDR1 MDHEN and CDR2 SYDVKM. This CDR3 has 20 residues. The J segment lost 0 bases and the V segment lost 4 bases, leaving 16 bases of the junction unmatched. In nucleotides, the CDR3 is TGTGCCAGCAGTTCCCGGGACAGGGACTACCTCCGGAGCTCTGGAAACACCATATATTTT. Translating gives CASSSRDRDYLRSSGNTIYF.

The CDR3 nucleotides are TGTGCCAGCAGCTCCAGGGGGACAGGGGATCAGCCCCAGCATTTT. This gives the protein CASSSRGTGDQPQHF. The chain joins TRBV7-9 to TRBJ1-5; TRBD1 aligns across 10 bases. This CDR3 comprises 15 residues. Germline-derived CDR1 and CDR2 are SEHNR and FQNEAQ (reference sequence). Trimming cost V 4 bases and J 5 bases; bases outside gene matches: 5. Looking up the rest from reference TRBV7-9 and TRBJ1-5 gives the full variable domain: DTGVSQNPRHKITKRGQNVTFRCDPISEHNRLYWYRQTLGQGPEFLTYFQNEAQLEKSRLLSDRFSAERPKGSFSTLEIQRTEQGDSAMYLCASSSRGTGDQPQHFGDGTRLSIL.

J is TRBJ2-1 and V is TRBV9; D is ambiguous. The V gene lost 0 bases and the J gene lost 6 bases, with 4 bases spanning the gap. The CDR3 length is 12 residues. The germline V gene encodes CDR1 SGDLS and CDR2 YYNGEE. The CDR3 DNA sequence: TGTGCCAGCAGCGTAGCTAGCAATGAGCAGTTCTTC. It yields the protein CASSVASNEQFF.